One sample yielded the 16 T cell receptor beta chains listed below, sequenced in a study of blood T cell repertoires in COVID-19. Sequencing was performed with immunoSEQ multiplex PCR; in TCRdb, only in-frame clones are kept and a portion is missing. The data contain approximately 250,000 clones, around 90% of them singletons. Sequenced: peripheral blood. Source of these receptors: a man aged 25 to 45 with COVID-19, enrolled during active disease.

The chain joins TRBV30 to TRBJ2-3, with D perhaps TRBD2 (6 bases). V was shortened by 3 bases and J by 5 bases, with 12 bases between the two germline ends. CDR1 is GTSNPN, CDR2 SVGIG, per germline (reference sequence). The CDR3 is 13 residues long. Here the CDR3 DNA reads TGTGCCTGGAGGGAGGGGTCGGGAGATACGCAGTATTTT. Amino acid sequence: CAWREGSGDTQYF. Looking up the rest from reference TRBV30 and TRBJ2-3 gives the full variable domain: SQTIHQWPATLVQPVGSPLSLECTVEGTSNPNLYWYRQAAGRGLQLLFYSVGIGQISSEVPQNLSASRPQDRQFILSSKKLLLSDSGFYLCAWREGSGDTQYFGPGTRLTVL.

The chain has TRBV5-4 and TRBJ1-6, with D unresolved. The CDR3 is 15 amino acids. Germline lookup yields CDR1 SGHNT and CDR2 YYREEE (reference sequence). Trimming removed 0 bases at V and 0 bases at J, with 4 bases between. CDR3 residues: CASSLDSSYNSPLHF. CDR3 in DNA: TGTGCCAGCAGCTTGGACAGCTCCTATAATTCACCCCTCCACTTT.

The chain links TRBV5-1 to TRBJ2-1; the match to TRBD1 covers 9 bases. Trimming took 4 bases from V and 2 from J; bases not matched to a gene: 10. Germline CDR1 and CDR2: SGHRS and YFSETQ. The CDR3 extends over 17 amino acids. The CDR3 DNA reads TGCGCCAGCAGCGTACCGTTGGGGACAGGGACCTACAATGAGCAGTTCTTC. Translating it yields CASSVPLGTGTYNEQFF.

This chain uses TRBV19 with TRBJ1-1; D not certain. CDR3 length: 14 residues. With 7 bases removed from V and 0 bases from J, the gap between germline ends came to 12 bases. Germline CDR1 reads LNHDA; CDR2 reads SQIVND (reference sequence). CDR3 sequence (DNA): TGTGCCAGTATTGACACGTCAATGAACACTGAAGCTTTCTTT. Protein product: CASIDTSMNTEAFF.

The chain recombines TRBV29-1 with TRBJ2-7, with TRBD2 as a possible D gene (5 bases). V lost 4 bases and J 2 bases, leaving 15 bases between the germline ends. The CDR3 runs 14 residues. The germline V gene encodes CDR1 SQVTM and CDR2 ANQGSEA. DNA for the CDR3: TGCAGCGTTGTATTCGGGGTCGGAGCCTACGAGCAGTACTTC. This encodes CSVVFGVGAYEQYF.

J is TRBJ1-2 and V is TRBV6-5, with a weak D call TRBD1 (6 bases). Looked up from germline, CDR1 is MNHEY and CDR2 is SVGAGI. The CDR3 sequence is 15 residues long. V lost 2 bases, J lost 8 bases, and 18 bases lay in between. The CDR3 DNA follows: TGTGCCAGCAGTTACGTCGCGGGGGCCAGAACGGGCTACACCTTC. Translation gives CASSYVAGARTGYTF.

This rearrangement joins TRBV3-1 (or the pseudogene TRBV3-2) to TRBJ1-2; 9 nucleotides line up with TRBD1. CDR1 and CDR2 from the germline V gene are LGHDT and YNNKEL (reference sequence). With 3 bases clipped from V and 5 bases from J, the junction kept 7 bases outside the gene matches. This CDR3 contains 15 residues. This CDR3 reads CASSQAQTGGYGYTF. CDR3 in DNA: TGTGCCAGCAGCCAGGCCCAGACAGGGGGGTATGGCTACACCTTC.

This clone has only one observation. J is TRBJ1-3 and V is TRBV2; 12 nucleotides match TRBD1. Germline-derived CDR1 and CDR2 are SNHLY and FYNNEI. The CDR3 sequence is 19 residues long. V trimming: 6 bases; J trimming: 4 bases; junction bases outside the gene matches: 16. This CDR3 reads CASRYSGTGGTTGGNTIYF. CDR3 bases: TGTGCCAGCAGATACTCCGGGACAGGGGGCACAACGGGCGGAAACACCATATATTTT.

V and J are TRBV5-4 and TRBJ2-7; D is uncertain. The CDR3 sequence is 11 residues long. Germline values: CDR1 SGHNT, CDR2 YYREEE (reference sequence). Between the trimmed V and J ends, which lost 1 base and 5 bases, there was a span of 4 bases. The CDR3 sequence: CASSLRDEQYF. CDR3 DNA: TGTGCCAGCAGCTTGCGGGACGAGCAGTACTTC.

This chain joins TRBV29-1 and TRBJ1-2; 7 bases agree with TRBD1. The CDR3 loop spans 12 amino acids. Trimming at V came to 2 bases and at J to 5 bases, leaving 2 bases not matched to a gene. CDR1 and CDR2 (germline): SQVTM, ANQGSEA. The CDR3 DNA follows: TGCAGCGTTGAACTACAGGGGTATGGCTACACCTTC. This sequence encodes CSVELQGYGYTF. Looking up the rest from reference TRBV29-1 and TRBJ1-2 gives the full variable domain: SAVISQKPSRDICQRGTSLTIQCQVDSQVTMMFWYRQQPGQSLTLIATANQGSEATYESGFVIDKFPISRPNLTFSTLTVSNMSPEDSSIYLCSVELQGYGYTFGSGTRLTVV.

This chain uses TRBV4-2 with TRBJ2-2; a possible D gene is TRBD1 (6 bases). The germline gives CDR1 LGHNA, CDR2 YNFKEQ. The CDR3 runs to 16 residues. Deletions cut 3 bases from V and 2 bases from J, with 13 bases between. CDR3 nucleotides: TGTGCCAGCAGCCATTCGACGACAGGAAACACCGGGGAGCTGTTTTTT. Residues: CASSHSTTGNTGELFF.

This chain uses TRBV5-1 with TRBJ2-1; TRBD2 agrees at 7 bases. From germline, CDR1 is SGHRS and CDR2 YFSETQ. J gave up 8 bases and V 2 bases, and 10 bases lay outside the gene matches. This CDR3 region has 15 residues. The chain's CDR3 is CASSLAGSPGYEQFF. The CDR3 region has the DNA TGCGCCAGCAGCTTAGCGGGGTCTCCCGGGTATGAGCAGTTCTTC.

V and J are TRBV6-5 and TRBJ2-5; 9 bases line up with TRBD1. Germline trimming cut 4 bases from V and 4 bases from J; bases unmatched to any gene: 10. CDR1 MNHEY and CDR2 SVGAGI come from the germline V gene. The CDR3 is made up of 16 amino acids. CDR3 DNA sequence: TGTGCCAGCAGTTTCCGGGACAGGGCCGCGGGAGAGACCCAGTACTTC. This translates into CASSFRDRAAGETQYF.

The chain uses TRBV20-1 and TRBJ2-1, with 7 bases matching TRBD1. Unmatched junction bases numbered 9, after V lost 3 bases and J lost 7 bases. The CDR3 contains 14 residues. Per the germline V gene, CDR1 is DFQATT and CDR2 is SNEGSKA (reference sequence). CDR3 sequence: CSASVDRPSNEQFF. CDR3 DNA sequence: TGCAGTGCTAGTGTGGACAGGCCGTCTAATGAGCAGTTCTTC.

The chain uses TRBV3-1 (or the pseudogene TRBV3-2) and TRBJ2-2, with 9 bases lining up with TRBD2. V lost 0 bases and J lost 3; bases outside the gene matches: 2. This CDR3 has 16 amino acids. Germline V gives CDR1 LGHDT, CDR2 YNNKEL (reference sequence). The CDR3 DNA is TGTGCCAGCAGCCAAGACCCTAGCGGGGACACCGGGGAGCTGTTTTTT. It encodes CASSQDPSGDTGELFF.

The rearrangement uses TRBV7-9 and TRBJ1-2, with 9 positions matching TRBD1. The CDR3 is 15 residues long. After removal of 1 base from V and 2 bases from J, the junction contained 2 bases not matched to a gene. CDR1 is SEHNR and CDR2 is FQNEAQ in the germline V gene (reference sequence). The CDR3 region is CASSLGGTGNYGYTF. The CDR3 region has the DNA TGTGCCAGCAGCTTAGGTGGGACAGGGAACTATGGCTACACCTTC.